This TCR beta chain was obtained from a study of low-dose radiotherapy and immunotherapy resistance in tumors. Whole-study context: It was 1 Gy per fraction every two weeks that Cohort 2 received, adding up to 13 Gy over 26 weeks. Aspirin was taken orally at 300 mg daily by patients, and this continued for four cycles from cycle 1 day 1.

The sample's time point: before trial treatment. This clonotype was observed at least ten times. TRAV and TRBV primers primed cDNA for both TCRalpha and TCRbeta. The authors ran around 19 PCR cycles to amplify TCRs with a constant-region primer and V-primer adapter. In vitro transcription was used to amplify the isolated mRNA. TCRdb re-derived calls from the reads in MiXCR, one entry per CDR3 protein. The data contain about 64,000 distinct CDR3 sequences, approximately 26% of them singletons. Specimen: PBMCs, collected before treatment. The sequence derives from a male donor with rectosigmoid adenocarcinoma.

CDR3 region: CASSQDGLTGHPAGELFF. CDR3 DNA sequence: TGCGCCAGCAGCCAAGATGGACTTACGGGACATCCGGCCGGGGAGCTGTTTTTT. The chain employs TRBV4-1 and TRBJ2-2; D perhaps matches TRBD1 (6 bases). Germline loops: CDR1 MGHRA, CDR2 YSYEKL. Trimming took off 0 bases at V and 6 bases at J, with 20 bases between the two ends. This CDR3 comprises 18 residues.